These 13 T cell receptor beta chains came from one sample sequenced in a study of T cells after yellow fever vaccination. Each CDR3 protein is one row after TCRdb ran MiXCR on the 5' RACE reads. The table records hundreds of thousands of distinct CDR3 sequences, around 20% of them present only once. The source was PBMCs, collected before the yellow fever booster vaccination. The receptors originated from a man younger than 30 who received the YFV17D yellow fever vaccine.

The chain carries TRBV20-1 and TRBJ2-6, with D possibly matching TRBD1 (5 bases). V lost 6 bases and J 4 bases, leaving 16 bases between the germline ends. This CDR3 contains 15 residues. Germline lookup yields CDR1 DFQATT and CDR2 SNEGSKA (reference sequence). Written as DNA, the CDR3 is TGCAGTGCCAGGGCCGTGGGTTCCGGGGCCAACGTCCTGACTTTC. This encodes CSARAVGSGANVLTF.

This clonotype was picked up a small number of times. V and J are TRBV5-1 and TRBJ2-3; 7 nucleotides align to TRBD2. Unmatched junction bases numbered 10, after V lost 4 bases and J lost 5 bases. CDR1 is SGHRS and CDR2 is YFSETQ in the germline V gene. The CDR3 is 15 amino acids. The DNA for the CDR3 is TGCGCCAGCAGCCAAGGACTAGTACGCGAAGATACGCAGTATTTT. Translated, it gives CASSQGLVREDTQYF.

This chain links TRBV6-5 with TRBJ1-2; D gene uncertain. Germline-derived CDR1 and CDR2 are MNHEY and SVGAGI. Trimming stripped 2 bases from V and 3 bases from J, with 7 bases between. There are 13 residues in the CDR3. The CDR3 loop reads CASSYRVYYGYTF. In DNA form, the CDR3 reads TGTGCCAGCAGTTACAGGGTATACTATGGCTACACCTTC.

This chain uses TRBV5-1 with TRBJ1-2, with 10 bases identical to TRBD1. This CDR3 is built from 12 residues. CDR1 SGHRS and CDR2 YFSETQ come from the germline V gene. Trimming cost V 9 bases and J 6 bases; bases outside gene matches: 5. CDR3 coding DNA: TGCGCCACCGCCGGGACAGGGGATGGCTACACCTTC. Translated, it gives CATAGTGDGYTF. Combining the CDR3 with reference TRBV5-1 and TRBJ1-2 gives the whole variable domain KAGVTQTPRYLIKTRGQQVTLSCSPISGHRSVSWYQQTPGQGLQFLFEYFSETQRNKGNFPGRFSGRQFSNSRSEMNVSTLELGDSALYLCATAGTGDGYTFGSGTRLTVV.

This clonotype was counted between two and nine times. The chain has TRBV6-2 or TRBV6-3 and TRBJ1-6, with a possible D match to TRBD1 (5 bases). V was clipped by 6 bases and J by 7 bases, with 10 bases between them. CDR1 and CDR2 (germline): MNHEY, SVGEGT. This CDR3 region has 13 residues. The CDR3 region has the DNA TGTGCCAGCAGCCGGGACGAAAATTCACCCCTCCACTTT. It encodes CASSRDENSPLHF.

This clonotype was observed a handful of times. V usage is TRBV27 and J usage is TRBJ1-4, with 7 nucleotides matching TRBD1. J gave up 6 bases and V 6 bases, and 4 bases lay outside the gene matches. The germline V gene encodes CDR1 MNHEY and CDR2 SMNVEV (reference sequence). The CDR3 sequence is 13 residues long. The CDR3 spells CASRGQGDEKLFF. DNA of the CDR3: TGTGCCAGCAGGGGGCAGGGGGATGAAAAACTGTTTTTT.

In nucleotides, the CDR3 is TGTGCCAGCATCCTTCTAGCGGGACGGGCCAATGAGCAGTTCTTC. Protein: CASILLAGRANEQFF. The chain employs TRBV11-2 and TRBJ2-1; 9 bases line up with TRBD2. V shed 7 bases, J shed 6 bases, and the junction held 10 bases outside the gene matches. Germline-derived CDR1 and CDR2 are SGHAT and FQNNGV. The CDR3 length is 15 residues. The variable domain in full, completed from reference TRBV11-2 and TRBJ2-1, reads EAGVAQSPRYKIIEKRQSVAFWCNPISGHATLYWYQQILGQGPKLLIQFQNNGVVDDSQLPKDRFSAERLKGVDSTLKIQPAKLEDSAVYLCASILLAGRANEQFFGPGTRLTVL.

The chain has TRBV6-2 or TRBV6-3 and TRBJ2-5; the D gene is possibly TRBD2 (7 bases). Germline V gene sequence: CDR1 MNHEY, CDR2 SVGEGT. Between the trimmed V and J ends, which lost 8 bases and 5 bases, there was a span of 15 bases. The CDR3 is 13 residues long. In DNA form, the CDR3 reads TGTGCCAGCGGGCGGGGGACAAGGGAGACCCAGTACTTC. Translation gives CASGRGTRETQYF.

This clonotype was recorded a few times. This sequence joins TRBV13 and TRBJ2-3, with D tentatively TRBD1 (5 bases). This CDR3 has 15 amino acids. V was shortened by 1 base and J by 6 bases, with 14 bases between the two germline ends. Germline loops: CDR1 PRHDT, CDR2 FYEKMQ (reference sequence). The CDR3 DNA reads TGTGCCAGCAGCTTAGTCGGCAGGGCTCCCGATACGCAGTATTTT. Protein sequence: CASSLVGRAPDTQYF.

The V and J genes are TRBV12-3 or TRBV12-4 and TRBJ1-4, with TRBD1 as a possible D gene (6 bases). The CDR3 runs to 13 residues. V was shortened by 5 bases and J by 5 bases, with 9 bases between the two germline ends. For the CDR3, the DNA is TGTGCCAGCAGTAACGGACAGAATGAAAAACTGTTTTTT. Translated, it gives CASSNGQNEKLFF.

CDR3 DNA sequence: TGTGCCAGCAGCATACCGGGACTAGGGGTTGAGCAGTTCTTC. Its protein product is CASSIPGLGVEQFF. The gene calls are TRBV7-9 and TRBJ2-1; 8 bases align to TRBD2. Germline V gene sequence: CDR1 SEHNR, CDR2 FQNEAQ (reference sequence). CDR3 size: 14 residues. After removal of 5 bases from V and 9 bases from J, the junction contained 9 bases not matched to a gene.

V usage is TRBV4-3 and J usage is TRBJ2-7; D not certain. The germline V gene has CDR1 LGHNA and CDR2 YSLEER. The CDR3 runs 13 residues. The V and J ends lost 0 bases and 3 bases respectively, with 6 bases between them. The CDR3 DNA is TGCGCCAGCAGCCAAGATCGGAACTACGAGCAGTACTTC. Translation: CASSQDRNYEQYF.

V usage is TRBV4-1 and J usage is TRBJ2-7; 11 nucleotides agree with TRBD1. The CDR3 is 14 residues long. V lost 5 bases and J lost 7; bases outside the gene matches: 7. Germline-derived CDR1 and CDR2 are MGHRA and YSYEKL. The CDR3 sequence: CASSTRTGGDEQYF. CDR3 in DNA: TGCGCCAGCAGCACGAGGACAGGGGGCGATGAGCAGTACTTC.